The 9 T cell receptor beta chains given below trace back to one sample, sequenced in a study of cytomegalovirus exposure and HLA in healthy donors. Data came from immunoSEQ multiplex PCR; TCRdb stores just in-frame clones and leaves some out. The sample consists of hundreds of thousands of clones, around 80% of them appearing once. Sequences were obtained from PBMCs. The origin of the receptors is a woman in her twenties or thirties in good health and CMV-seropositive.

The CDR3 here is CASSPLLAGGNTDTQYF. DNA of the CDR3: TGTGCCAGCAGTCCCCTATTAGCGGGAGGCAACACAGATACGCAGTATTTT. The chain joins TRBV27 to TRBJ2-3, with 10 bases aligning to TRBD2. CDR1 is MNHEY and CDR2 is SMNVEV in the germline V gene (reference sequence). The CDR3 totals 17 residues. After removal of 5 bases from V and 2 bases from J, the junction contained 10 bases not matched to a gene.

The CDR3 DNA reads as TGCGCCAGCAGCTTGGTTATCCGCCCCCTACACTATGGCTACACCTTC. Translated, it gives CASSLVIRPLHYGYTF. This sequence joins TRBV5-1 and TRBJ1-2; D is uncertain. Deletions cut 0 bases from V and 3 bases from J, with 15 bases between. This CDR3 spans 16 amino acids. In germline, CDR1 is SGHRS, CDR2 YFSETQ. The full variable domain, in which reference TRBV5-1 and TRBJ1-2 provide the parts outside the CDR3, is KAGVTQTPRYLIKTRGQQVTLSCSPISGHRSVSWYQQTPGQGLQFLFEYFSETQRNKGNFPGRFSGRQFSNSRSEMNVSTLELGDSALYLCASSLVIRPLHYGYTFGSGTRLTVV.

CDR3 loop: CASSPGVTDNEQFF. In DNA form, the CDR3 reads TGTGCCAGCTCACCGGGGGTGACTGACAATGAGCAGTTCTTC. The chain carries TRBV18 and TRBJ2-1; D tentatively reads TRBD1 or TRBD2 (5 bases each). Between the trimmed V and J ends, which lost 3 bases and 5 bases, there was a span of 11 bases. The CDR3 sequence is 14 residues long. Looked up from germline, CDR1 is KGHSH and CDR2 is LQKENI.

This clone has more than one count but fewer than ten. The V gene is TRBV29-1, the J gene TRBJ2-2; D possibly corresponds to TRBD1 (7 bases). V was clipped by 4 bases and J by 1 base, with 10 bases between them. The CDR3 loop spans 14 amino acids. Germline assignment: CDR1 SQVTM and CDR2 ANQGSEA. CDR3 residues: CSVVRGVNTGELFF. The CDR3 coding sequence is TGCAGCGTTGTCAGGGGGGTGAACACCGGGGAGCTGTTTTTT.

V is TRBV7-3 and J is TRBJ2-1; TRBD1 is a possible D gene (6 bases). Per the germline V gene, CDR1 is SGHTA and CDR2 is FQGTGA. This CDR3 spans 16 amino acids. V lost 5 bases and J lost 0, with 14 bases in between. This CDR3 reads CASSEKGQSSYNEQFF. CDR3 nucleotide sequence: TGTGCCAGCAGCGAGAAAGGACAGTCCTCCTACAATGAGCAGTTCTTC.

The chain links TRBV6-5 to TRBJ2-7, with 11 bases that match TRBD1. The germline V gene has CDR1 MNHEY and CDR2 SVGAGI. CDR3 length: 15 amino acids. Unmatched junction bases numbered 4, after V lost 0 bases and J lost 6 bases. The CDR3 is CASSYSGTGGREQYF. In DNA, the CDR3 is TGTGCCAGCAGTTACTCCGGGACAGGGGGACGCGAGCAGTACTTC.

This clone was seen more than once but under ten times. This chain links TRBV4-3 with TRBJ2-7, with TRBD1 matching over 9 bases. Germline loops: CDR1 LGHNA, CDR2 YSLEER. The CDR3 extends over 15 amino acids. Trimming took 6 bases from V and 0 from J; bases not matched to a gene: 6. The CDR3 DNA reads as TGCGCCAGCAGTGTCAGGACAGGGGTCTCCTACGAGCAGTACTTC. Residues: CASSVRTGVSYEQYF.

To note about this clone: A junction end diverges from the germline sequence, so it may reflect a read error. The rearrangement uses TRBV2 and TRBJ1-1, with D uncertain. Looked up from germline, CDR1 is SNHLY and CDR2 is FYNNEI. This CDR3 spans 14 amino acids. CDR3 sequence (DNA): TGTGCCAGCACTGAAGATCGGCTGAACACTGAAGCTTTCTTT. Protein: CASTEDRLNTEAFF.

The J gene is TRBJ1-2, the V gene TRBV29-1, with D hard to call. The V end was cut by 3 bases, the J end by 0 bases, with 8 bases between. Looked up from germline, CDR1 is SQVTM and CDR2 is ANQGSEA. The CDR3 is 13 residues long. CDR3 in amino acids: CSVDGLSNYGYTF. CDR3 bases: TGCAGCGTTGATGGTTTATCTAACTATGGCTACACCTTC.